The clone carrying this TCR beta chain came up many times. What was amplified from RNA transcripts were TCR beta CDR3 regions. TCR CDR3 underwent first-round RT-PCR with the HTBI primer set. TCRdb passed the multiplex PCR reads through MiXCR, listing each CDR3 protein once. Among roughly 520,000 distinct CDR3 sequences, roughly 25% were seen once, and the ten largest hold roughly 10%. This record comes from a study of T cells in Graves' hyperthyroidism and ophthalmopathy. V gave up 0 bases and J gave up 3 bases; unmatched junction bases: 4. The CDR3 length is 15 residues. Germline CDR1 SGHVS, CDR2 FQNEAQ.

Sequencing input: blood. The TCR originated in a woman younger than 45 with Graves' ophthalmopathy. The rearrangement links TRBV7-8 to TRBJ2-5, with TRBD2 matching 7 bases. CDR3 bases: TGTGCCAGCAGCTTAGCCCGTGGGGGGGAAGAGACCCAGTACTTC. Its translation: CASSLARGGEETQYF. The full variable domain, in which reference TRBV7-8 and TRBJ2-5 provide the parts outside the CDR3, is GAGVSQSPRYKVAKRGQDVALRCDPISGHVSLFWYQQALGQGPEFLTYFQNEAQLDKSGLPSDRFFAERPEGSVSTLKIQRTQQEDSAVYLCASSLARGGEETQYFGPGTRLLVL.